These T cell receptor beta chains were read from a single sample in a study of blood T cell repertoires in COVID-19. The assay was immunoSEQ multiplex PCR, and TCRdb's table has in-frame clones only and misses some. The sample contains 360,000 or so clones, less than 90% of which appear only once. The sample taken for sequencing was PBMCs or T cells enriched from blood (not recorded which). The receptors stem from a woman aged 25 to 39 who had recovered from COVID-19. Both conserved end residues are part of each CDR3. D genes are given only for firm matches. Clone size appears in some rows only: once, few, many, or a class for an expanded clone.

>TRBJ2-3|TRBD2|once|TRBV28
TGTGCCAGCAGTCCCCGTCTAGCGGGAGCAGATACGCAGTATTTT
CASSPRLAGADTQYF
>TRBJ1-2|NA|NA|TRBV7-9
TGTGCCAGCAGCTTATCACGGGAGGACTATGGCTACACCTTC
CASSLSREDYGYTF
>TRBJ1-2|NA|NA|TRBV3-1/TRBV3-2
TGTGCCAGCAGCCAGGCCTCTTTCTATGGCTACACCTTC
CASSQASFYGYTF
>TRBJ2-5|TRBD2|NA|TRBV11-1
TGTGCCAGCAGCCCGGATGGGACTAGTCATGCGGAGACCCAGTACTTC
CASSPDGTSHAETQYF
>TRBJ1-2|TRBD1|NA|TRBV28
TGTGCCAGCAGTTTCGTAGACAGGGGCCCCAGTGAGTATGGCTACACCTTC
CASSFVDRGPSEYGYTF
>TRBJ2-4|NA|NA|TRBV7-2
TGTGCCAGCAGCTTAGGGGGGGTGGCTACGAAGTACTTC
CASSLGGVATKYF
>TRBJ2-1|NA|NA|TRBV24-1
TGTGCCACCAATGTGAACAGATTCTACAATGAGCAGTTCTTC
CATNVNRFYNEQFF
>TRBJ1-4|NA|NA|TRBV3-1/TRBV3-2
TGTGCCAGCAGCCAAGGAAGACAACCCAGTGAAAAACTGTTTTTT
CASSQGRQPSEKLFF
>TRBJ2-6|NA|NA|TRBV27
TGTGCCAGCAGCGCAGGGTTTGGGGCCAACGTCCTGACTTTC
CASSAGFGANVLTF
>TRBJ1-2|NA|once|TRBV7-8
TGTGCCAGCAGCGACCCGGGACTTCCGAACTATGGCTACACCTTC
CASSDPGLPNYGYTF
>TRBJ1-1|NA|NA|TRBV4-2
TGTGCCAGCAGCTCGGGAGATCCCAACCTGCCTGGGGCTTTCTTT
CASSSGDPNLPGAFF
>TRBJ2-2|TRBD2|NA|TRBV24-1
TGTGCCACCAGTGACTCGGGACTAGCGGGAGATTCGGTCGGGGAGCTGTTTTTT
CATSDSGLAGDSVGELFF
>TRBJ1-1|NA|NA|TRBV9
TGTGCCAGCAGCGTAGCGGGGTCATCTGAAGCTTTCTTT
CASSVAGSSEAFF
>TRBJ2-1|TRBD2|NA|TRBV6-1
TGTGCCAGCAGTGAACCCAGCGGGGGAGAGCAGTTCTTC
CASSEPSGGEQFF
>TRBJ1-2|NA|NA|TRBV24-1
TGTGCCACCAGTGATCCCATTTTTTCAGGGAACCCTGGCTACACCTTC
CATSDPIFSGNPGYTF
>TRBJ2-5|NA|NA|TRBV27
TGTGCCAGCAGTTTATCACCCGGGCAAGAGACCCAGTACTTC
CASSLSPGQETQYF
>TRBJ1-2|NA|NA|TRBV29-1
TGCAGAGTCGACAGGCCTGATGGCTACACCTTC
CRVDRPDGYTF
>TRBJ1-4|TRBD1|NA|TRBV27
TGTGCCAGCAGTCCCCGGACAGGTCCTGAAAAACTGTTTTTT
CASSPRTGPEKLFF
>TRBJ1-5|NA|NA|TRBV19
TGTGCCAGTAGTGCCTTACAGATTAGCAATCAGCCCCAGCATTTT
CASSALQISNQPQHF
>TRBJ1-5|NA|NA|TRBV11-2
TGTGCCAGCAGCTTAGCGGGGGGGTCGAATCAGCCCCAGCATTTT
CASSLAGGSNQPQHF
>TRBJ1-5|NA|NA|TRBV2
TGTGCCGGAGGGGTATCTGAGAATCAGCCCCAGCATTTT
CAGGVSENQPQHF
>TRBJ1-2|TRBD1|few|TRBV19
TGTGCCAGTAGTTGGAGGGCAGGGGGCGATGGGGGTGGCTACACCTTC
CASSWRAGGDGGGYTF
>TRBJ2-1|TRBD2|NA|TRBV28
TGTGCCAGCAGTTCCGGGAGGGCCCCCTACAATGAGCAGTTCTTC
CASSSGRAPYNEQFF
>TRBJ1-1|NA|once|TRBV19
TGTGCCAGTAGTATTCAGGGAGGGACTGAAGCTTTCTTT
CASSIQGGTEAFF
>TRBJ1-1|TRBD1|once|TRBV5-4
TGTGCCAGCAGCTCCGGGACAGGGGGCGTCTGGGACACTGAAGCTTTCTTT
CASSSGTGGVWDTEAFF
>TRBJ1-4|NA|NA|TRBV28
TGTGCCAGCAGTTCCGGAGCTGCAACTAATGAAAAACTGTTTTTT
CASSSGAATNEKLFF
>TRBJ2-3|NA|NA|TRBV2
TGTGCCAGCAGTGTATCAGGGGAAAGCACAGATACGCAGTATTTT
CASSVSGESTDTQYF
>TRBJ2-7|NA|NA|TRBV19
TGTGCCAGTAGTATTGGACAGCCCTCTATCTACGAGCAGTACTTC
CASSIGQPSIYEQYF
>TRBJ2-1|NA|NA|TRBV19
TGTGCCAGTAGGGTCCTCGGGGGAGGTGGTGAGCAGTTCTTC
CASRVLGGGGEQFF
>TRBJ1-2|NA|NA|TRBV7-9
TGTGCCAGCAGCCGACAGGAGAACTATGGCTACACCTTC
CASSRQENYGYTF
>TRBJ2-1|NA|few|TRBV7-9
TGTGCCAGCAGCTTGGGACTCGACTCCTACAATGAGCAGTTCTTC
CASSLGLDSYNEQFF
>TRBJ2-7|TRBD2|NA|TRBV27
TGTGCCAGCAGTTTCGGGGGGGTAAACTACGAGCAGTACTTC
CASSFGGVNYEQYF
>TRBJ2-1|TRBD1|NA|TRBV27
TGTGCCAGCAGTTCACTAGGGGGCGGATTGGGTGAGCAGTTCTTC
CASSSLGGGLGEQFF
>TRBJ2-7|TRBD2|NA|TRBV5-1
TGCGCCAGCAGTCAGACTAGCGGGAGGTCCTACGAGCAGTACTTC
CASSQTSGRSYEQYF
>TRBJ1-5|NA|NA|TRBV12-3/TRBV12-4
TGTGCCAGCCCTATTAACTCGCCCCAGCATTTT
CASPINSPQHF
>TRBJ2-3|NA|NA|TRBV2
TGTGCCAGCAGTGAACGGACTTCTACAGATACGCAGTATTTT
CASSERTSTDTQYF
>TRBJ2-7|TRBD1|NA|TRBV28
TGTGCCAGCAGGCCAGGGACAGGGGACGAGCAGTACTTC
CASRPGTGDEQYF
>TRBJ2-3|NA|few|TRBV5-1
TGCGCCAGCAGCTTTCGACTACACCCAGATACGCAGTATTTT
CASSFRLHPDTQYF
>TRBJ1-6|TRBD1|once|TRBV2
TGTGCCAGCATCGGGACAGCTAGCTCCTATAATTCACCCCTCCACTTT
CASIGTASSYNSPLHF
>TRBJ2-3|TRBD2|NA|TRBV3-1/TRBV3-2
TGTGCCAGCAGCCCTCTAGCGGGGGGTCGGGCAGATACGCAGTATTTT
CASSPLAGGRADTQYF
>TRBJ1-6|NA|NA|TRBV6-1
TGTGCCAGCAGTGAGTCAGGGTCGGGTTCACCCCTCCACTTT
CASSESGSGSPLHF
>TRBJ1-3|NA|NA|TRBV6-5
TGTGCCAGCAGTACAGATTCTGGAAACACCATATATTTT
CASSTDSGNTIYF